The T cell receptor beta chain described here comes from a study of long-term antiretroviral therapy in people with HIV. CDR1 SGHRS and CDR2 YFSETQ come from the germline V gene. Deletions cut 0 bases from V and 3 bases from J, with 12 bases between. This CDR3 comprises 15 residues. Researchers ran immunoSEQ v3.0 at survey level. Assay used: immunoSEQ multiplex PCR; TCRdb lists only in-frame clones, some missing. The sample consists of more than 30,000 clones, more than 75% of them appearing once. V usage is TRBV5-1 and J usage is TRBJ1-1; unclear D gene. This specimen was unsorted PBMCs, taken 1.9 years after starting antiretroviral therapy. This clonotype was obtained from a man younger than 35 with HIV. Here the CDR3 DNA reads TGCGCCAGCAGCTTGGTTCTGGGTGAGGACACTGAAGCTTTCTTT. It codes for CASSLVLGEDTEAFF. The full variable domain, rest sourced from reference TRBV5-1 and TRBJ1-1, is KAGVTQTPRYLIKTRGQQVTLSCSPISGHRSVSWYQQTPGQGLQFLFEYFSETQRNKGNFPGRFSGRQFSNSRSEMNVSTLELGDSALYLCASSLVLGEDTEAFFGQGTRLTVV.